The next 3 T cell receptor beta chains were all read from a single sample in a study of early T cells in non-severe SARS-CoV-2 infection. TCRdb reprocessed the 5' RACE reads with MiXCR, giving one entry per CDR3 protein. The sample gives some 66,000 distinct CDR3 sequences, 9.1% of which show up once; 2.5% to 3.5% is in the top ten. Sequencing used whole blood. Source of these receptors: an adult who was a healthcare worker with PCR-confirmed SARS-CoV-2 infection or an uninfected control (not recorded which).

This clonotype was detected many times. The chain links TRBV12-3 or TRBV12-4 to TRBJ1-2, with D maybe TRBD1 (5 bases). This CDR3 is built from 11 residues. The V end was cut by 6 bases, the J end by 4 bases, with 6 bases between. CDR3 sequence (DNA): TGTGCCAGCAGCCAGGGCTATGGCTACACCTTC. Its translation is CASSQGYGYTF.

The V and J genes are TRBV28 and TRBJ2-3; 9 bases are shared with TRBD2. V lost 4 bases to trimming and J lost 3 bases; unmatched junction nucleotides: 8. The germline CDR1 and CDR2 sequences are MDHEN and SYDVKM. This CDR3 spans 16 amino acids. CDR3 residues: CASSWGSGSGTDTQYF. Here the CDR3 DNA reads TGTGCCAGCAGTTGGGGTAGCGGGAGTGGAACAGATACGCAGTATTTT.

This clonotype was detected a few times. The CDR3 coding sequence is TGCGCCAGCAGACCCGGACTAGCGGGCGGACTCTCCTACGAGCAGTACTTC. This sequence encodes CASRPGLAGGLSYEQYF. The chain has TRBV5-1 and TRBJ2-7; 11 nucleotides align to TRBD2. CDR1 and CDR2 from the germline V gene are SGHRS and YFSETQ. CDR3 size: 17 residues. The V and J ends lost 5 bases and 0 bases, in that order; junction bases with no gene match: 10.